This TCR beta chain was identified in a study of cytomegalovirus exposure and HLA in healthy donors. Findings and limits, study-wide: Reportedly, cytomegalovirus status was diagnosed with high sensitivity and specificity. Common viral pathogens seemed, in a later analysis, to connect with several of the most significant clusters.

Use of 60 Vbeta and 13 Jbeta primers characterized the PCR. Method: immunoSEQ multiplex PCR; TCRdb's copy keeps in-frame clones and lacks some. The data contain roughly 130,000 clones, around three quarters of them singletons. As to this clone: The antigen is not known.

V lost 3 bases to trimming and J lost 7 bases, with 16 bases between them. Germline V gene lookup returns CDR1 KGHSH and CDR2 LQKENI. The CDR3 runs to 15 residues. The origin of this receptor is a man younger than 30 in good health and CMV-seronegative. The source material was PBMCs. The rearrangement links TRBV18 to TRBJ2-4; possible D gene TRBD2, 5 bases. The CDR3 DNA reads as TGTGCCAGCTCACCGACTAATGGACCTCAGAACATTCAGTACTTC. Translated, it gives CASSPTNGPQNIQYF. Complete variable domain (other parts from reference TRBV18 and TRBJ2-4): NAGVMQNPRHLVRRRGQEARLRCSPMKGHSHVYWYRQLPEEGLKFMVYLQKENIIDESGMPKERFSAEFPKEGPSILRIQQVVRGDSAAYFCASSPTNGPQNIQYFGAGTRLSVL.